This T cell receptor beta chain was observed in a study of cytomegalovirus exposure and HLA in healthy donors. The PCR ran on 60 Vbeta and 13 Jbeta primers. The data were produced by immunoSEQ multiplex PCR, yet TCRdb's version contains in-frame clones alone and is incomplete. The sample yields 110,000 to 150,000 clones, approximately 68% seen once. This CDR3 is 14 amino acids long. Germline V gene data show CDR1 as SGDLS and CDR2 as YYNGEE. J was trimmed by 2 bases and V by 4 bases; bases with no gene match: 6. J is TRBJ2-7 and V is TRBV9; 7 nucleotides agree with TRBD1. The sequencing input was PBMCs. This clonotype was obtained from a man aged 55-75 years in good health and CMV-seronegative. The CDR3 bases are TGTGCCAGCAGCAAAGCCGGGACAGCCTACGAGCAGTACTTC. Protein: CASSKAGTAYEQYF. Full variable domain (outside the CDR3, taken from reference TRBV9 and TRBJ2-7): DSGVTQTPKHLITATGQRVTLRCSPRSGDLSVYWYQQSLDQGLQFLIQYYNGEERAKGNILERFSAQQFPDLHSELNLSSLELGDSALYFCASSKAGTAYEQYFGPGTRLTVT.